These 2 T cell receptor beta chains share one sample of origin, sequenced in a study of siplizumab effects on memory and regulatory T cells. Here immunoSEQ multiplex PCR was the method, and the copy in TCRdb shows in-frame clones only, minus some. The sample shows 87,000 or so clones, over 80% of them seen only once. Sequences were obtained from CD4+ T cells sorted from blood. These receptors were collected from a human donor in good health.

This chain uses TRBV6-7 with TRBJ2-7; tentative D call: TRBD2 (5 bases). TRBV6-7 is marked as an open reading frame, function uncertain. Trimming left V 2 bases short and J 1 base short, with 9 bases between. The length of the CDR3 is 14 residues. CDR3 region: CASSYGSSSYEQYF. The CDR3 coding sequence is TGTGCCAGCAGTTACGGGAGCAGTTCCTACGAGCAGTACTTC.

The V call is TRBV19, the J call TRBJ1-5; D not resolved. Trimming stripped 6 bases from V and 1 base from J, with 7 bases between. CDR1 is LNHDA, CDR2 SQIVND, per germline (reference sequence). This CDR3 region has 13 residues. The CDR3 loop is CASSTGSNQPQHF. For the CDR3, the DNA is TGTGCCAGTAGCACCGGCAGCAATCAGCCCCAGCATTTT.